Sequencing of this TCR beta chain was carried out in a study of blood T cell repertoires in COVID-19. The CDR3 length is 15 residues. Germline V gene data show CDR1 as SGHNT and CDR2 as YYREEE (reference sequence). Trimming took 4 bases from V and 3 from J; bases not matched to a gene: 8. Those enrolled in Seattle joined during active infection and were followed longitudinally afterward. The data were produced by immunoSEQ multiplex PCR, yet TCRdb's version contains in-frame clones alone and is incomplete. This sample has about 420,000 clones, with 70% to 90% found just once. V and J are TRBV5-4 and TRBJ2-7; 9 bases agree with TRBD1. Material for sequencing was peripheral blood. This sequence originates from a man between 18 and 29 years old with COVID-19, enrolled during active disease. This CDR3 is CASSADRGRHYEQYF. For the CDR3, the DNA is TGTGCCAGCAGCGCGGACAGGGGCCGACACTACGAGCAGTACTTC.